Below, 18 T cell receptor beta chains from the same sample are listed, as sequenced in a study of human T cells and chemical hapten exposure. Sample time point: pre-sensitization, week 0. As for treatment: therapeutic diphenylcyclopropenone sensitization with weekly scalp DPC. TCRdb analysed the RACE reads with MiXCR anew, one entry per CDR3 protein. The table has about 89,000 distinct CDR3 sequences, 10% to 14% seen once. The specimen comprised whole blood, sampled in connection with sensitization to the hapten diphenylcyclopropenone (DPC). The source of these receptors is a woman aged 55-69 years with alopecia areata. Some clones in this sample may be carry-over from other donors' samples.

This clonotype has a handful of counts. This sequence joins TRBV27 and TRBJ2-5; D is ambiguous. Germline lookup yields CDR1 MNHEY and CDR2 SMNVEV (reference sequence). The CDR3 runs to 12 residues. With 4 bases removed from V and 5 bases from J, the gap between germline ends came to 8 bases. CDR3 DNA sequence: TGTGCCAGCAGTTCCCTTAGCGAGACCCAGTACTTC. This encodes CASSSLSETQYF.

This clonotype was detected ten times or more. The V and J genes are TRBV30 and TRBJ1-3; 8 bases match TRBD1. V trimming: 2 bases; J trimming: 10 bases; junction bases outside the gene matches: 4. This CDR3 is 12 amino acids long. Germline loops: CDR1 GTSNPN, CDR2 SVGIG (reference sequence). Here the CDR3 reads CAWSQTGVTIYF. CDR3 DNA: TGTGCCTGGAGTCAGACAGGGGTAACCATATATTTT.

Here the CDR3 DNA reads TGTGCCAGCAGTGAAACGCAGGGCACCTATGGCTACACCTTC. Translating it yields CASSETQGTYGYTF. V and J are TRBV6-1 and TRBJ1-2; a possible D gene is TRBD1 (5 bases). The germline V gene has CDR1 MNHNS and CDR2 SASEGT. V lost 2 bases, J lost 4 bases, and 11 bases lay in between. The CDR3 consists of 14 residues.

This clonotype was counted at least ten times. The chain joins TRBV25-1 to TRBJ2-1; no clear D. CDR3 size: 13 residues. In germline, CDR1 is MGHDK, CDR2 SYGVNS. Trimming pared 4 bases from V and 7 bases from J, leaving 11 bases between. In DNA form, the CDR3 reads TGTGCCAGCAGTGTGGTGGGCAAAAATGAGCAGTTCTTC. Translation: CASSVVGKNEQFF. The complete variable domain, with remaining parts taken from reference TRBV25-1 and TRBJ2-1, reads EADIYQTPRYLVIGTGKKITLECSQTMGHDKMYWYQQDPGMELHLIHYSYGVNSTEKGDLSSESTVSRIRTEHFPLTLESARPSHTSQYLCASSVVGKNEQFFGPGTRLTVL.

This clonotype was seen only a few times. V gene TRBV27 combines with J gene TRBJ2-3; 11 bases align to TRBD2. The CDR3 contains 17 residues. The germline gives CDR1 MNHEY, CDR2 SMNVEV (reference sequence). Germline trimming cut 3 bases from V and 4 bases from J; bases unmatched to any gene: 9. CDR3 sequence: CASSFLLAGGDADTQYF. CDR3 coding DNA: TGTGCCAGCAGTTTTCTCCTAGCGGGGGGTGATGCAGATACGCAGTATTTT.

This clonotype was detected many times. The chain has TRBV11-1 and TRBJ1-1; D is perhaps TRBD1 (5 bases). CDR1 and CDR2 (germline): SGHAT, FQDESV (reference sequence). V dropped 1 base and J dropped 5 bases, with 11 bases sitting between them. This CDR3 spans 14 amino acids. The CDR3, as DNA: TGTGCCAGCAGCTTAGTGCAGGGCGTGACTGAAGCTTTCTTT. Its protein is CASSLVQGVTEAFF. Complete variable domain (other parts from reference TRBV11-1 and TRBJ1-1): EAEVAQSPRYKITEKSQAVAFWCDPISGHATLYWYRQILGQGPELLVQFQDESVVDDSQLPKDRFSAERLKGVDSTLKIQPAELGDSAMYLCASSLVQGVTEAFFGQGTRLTVV.

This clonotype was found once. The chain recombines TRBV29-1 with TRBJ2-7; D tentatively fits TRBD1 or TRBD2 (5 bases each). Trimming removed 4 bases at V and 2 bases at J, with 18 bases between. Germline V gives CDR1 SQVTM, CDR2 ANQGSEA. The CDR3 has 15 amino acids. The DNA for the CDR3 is TGCAGCGTTGCCCCGCCGCCGGGACGGACCTACGAGCAGTACTTC. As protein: CSVAPPPGRTYEQYF.

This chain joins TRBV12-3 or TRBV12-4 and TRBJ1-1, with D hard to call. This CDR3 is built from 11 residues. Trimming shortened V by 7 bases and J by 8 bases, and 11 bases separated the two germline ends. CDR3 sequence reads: CASTPTEEAFF. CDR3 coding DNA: TGTGCCAGCACCCCGACTGAGGAAGCTTTCTTT.

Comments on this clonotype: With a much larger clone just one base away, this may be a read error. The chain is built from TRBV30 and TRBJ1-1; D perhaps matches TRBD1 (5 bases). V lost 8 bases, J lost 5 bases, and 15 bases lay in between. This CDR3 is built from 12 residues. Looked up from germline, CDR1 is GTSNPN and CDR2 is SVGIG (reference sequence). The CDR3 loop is CATARDATEAFF. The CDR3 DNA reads TGTGCCACGGCCAGGGATGCTACTGAAGCTTTCTTT.

CDR3: CASSFSLNTEAFF. For the CDR3, the DNA is TGTGCCAGCAGCTTCAGTTTGAACACTGAAGCTTTCTTT. V is TRBV7-9 and J is TRBJ1-1; D unclear. Germline V lookup: CDR1 SEHNR, CDR2 FQNEAQ (reference sequence). V shed 3 bases and J shed 0 bases, with 5 bases lying between them. The CDR3 spans 13 residues.

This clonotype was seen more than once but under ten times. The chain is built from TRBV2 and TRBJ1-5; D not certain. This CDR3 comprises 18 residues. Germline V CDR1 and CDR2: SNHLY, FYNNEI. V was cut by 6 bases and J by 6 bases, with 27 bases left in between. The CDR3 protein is CASSNTPREVERVQPQHF. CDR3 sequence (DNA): TGTGCCAGCAGCAATACACCCCGGGAGGTGGAGAGGGTTCAGCCCCAGCATTTT. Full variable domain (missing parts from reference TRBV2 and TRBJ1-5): EPEVTQTPSHQVTQMGQEVILRCVPISNHLYFYWYRQILGQKVEFLVSFYNNEISEKSEIFDDQFSVERPDGSNFTLKIRSTKLEDSAMYFCASSNTPREVERVQPQHFGDGTRLSIL.

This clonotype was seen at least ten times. This CDR3 is CASSQLSGGPSGTQYF. CDR3 DNA sequence: TGTGCCAGCAGCCAACTCAGCGGGGGGCCCTCCGGGACCCAGTACTTC. The chain links TRBV3-1 to TRBJ2-5; 9 positions match TRBD2. The V segment lost 2 bases and the J segment 7 bases; nucleotides outside the gene matches: 11. The CDR3 totals 16 residues. Germline CDR1 reads LGHDT; CDR2 reads YNNKEL (reference sequence).

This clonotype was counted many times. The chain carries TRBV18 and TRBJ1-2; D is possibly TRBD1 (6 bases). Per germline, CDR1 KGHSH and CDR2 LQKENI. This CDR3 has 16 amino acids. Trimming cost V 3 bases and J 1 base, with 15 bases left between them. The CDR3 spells CASSPDSRSLNYGYTF. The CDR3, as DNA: TGTGCCAGCTCACCGGACAGTAGAAGTCTTAACTATGGCTACACCTTC. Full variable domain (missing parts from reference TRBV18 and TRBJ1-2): NAGVMQNPRHLVRRRGQEARLRCSPMKGHSHVYWYRQLPEEGLKFMVYLQKENIIDESGMPKERFSAEFPKEGPSILRIQQVVRGDSAAYFCASSPDSRSLNYGYTFGSGTRLTVV.

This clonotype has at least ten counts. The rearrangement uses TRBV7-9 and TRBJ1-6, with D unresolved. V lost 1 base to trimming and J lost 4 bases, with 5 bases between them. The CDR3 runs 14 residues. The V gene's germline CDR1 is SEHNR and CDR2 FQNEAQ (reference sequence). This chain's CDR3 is CASSLEQYNSPLHF. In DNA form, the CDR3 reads TGTGCCAGCAGCTTAGAACAGTATAATTCACCCCTCCACTTT.

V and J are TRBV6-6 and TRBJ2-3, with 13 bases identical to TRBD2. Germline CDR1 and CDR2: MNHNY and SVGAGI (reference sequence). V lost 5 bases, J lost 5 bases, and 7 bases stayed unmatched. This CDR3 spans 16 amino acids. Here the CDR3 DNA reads TGTGCCAGCAGTGAGGGACTAGCGGGGTGGCAAGATACGCAGTATTTT. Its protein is CASSEGLAGWQDTQYF.

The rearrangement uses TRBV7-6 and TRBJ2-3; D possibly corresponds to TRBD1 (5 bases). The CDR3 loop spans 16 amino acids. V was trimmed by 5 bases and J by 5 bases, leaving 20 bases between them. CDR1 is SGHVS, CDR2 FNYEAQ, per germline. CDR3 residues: CASSPNNRIEQDTQYF. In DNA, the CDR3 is TGTGCCAGCAGCCCAAATAACAGGATAGAGCAAGATACGCAGTATTTT.

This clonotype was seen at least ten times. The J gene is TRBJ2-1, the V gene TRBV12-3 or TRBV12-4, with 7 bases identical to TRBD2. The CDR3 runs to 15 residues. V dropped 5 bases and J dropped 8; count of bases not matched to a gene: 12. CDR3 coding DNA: TGTGCCAGCAGTCCTGGGGAGCGGGGCGGCTATGAGCAGTTCTTC. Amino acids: CASSPGERGGYEQFF.

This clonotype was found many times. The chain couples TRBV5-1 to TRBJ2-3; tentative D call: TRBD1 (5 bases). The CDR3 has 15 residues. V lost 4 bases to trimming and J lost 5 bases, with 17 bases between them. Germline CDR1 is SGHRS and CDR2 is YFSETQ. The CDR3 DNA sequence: TGCGCCAGCAGCGCCCCTAGGGGATGGGGAGATACGCAGTATTTT. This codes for CASSAPRGWGDTQYF.